This is a list of T cell receptor beta chains from one sample in a study of T cell responses to AZD1222 COVID-19 vaccine. This table comes from immunoSEQ multiplex PCR, and its TCRdb copy is limited to in-frame clones, with some not included. The sample holds some 180,000 clones, 80% to 95% seen once. Sequencing was performed on peripheral blood, taken on day 0 of AZD1222 vaccination. The receptor set was obtained from an adult in good health. Each CDR3 is given with its conserved first and last residue. D genes are given only for firm matches. Rows give clone size only sometimes, using once, few, many, or a class for an expanded clone.

size: NA; V: TRBV24-1; D: NA; J: TRBJ2-1; CDR3: CATSDSGRDTPRNEQFF; DNA: TGTGCCACCAGTGATTCGGGCCGGGACACCCCACGGAATGAGCAGTTCTTC
size: NA; V: TRBV15; D: NA; J: TRBJ1-2; CDR3: CATSSAYRDAVYGYTF; DNA: TGTGCCACCAGCAGCGCCTACCGGGACGCAGTTTATGGCTACACCTTC
size: NA; V: TRBV23-1; D: TRBD1; J: TRBJ2-1; CDR3: CASSQRTGSGNEQFF; DNA: TGCGCCAGCAGTCAACGGACAGGGTCGGGCAATGAGCAGTTCTTC
size: NA; V: TRBV19; D: NA; J: TRBJ2-1; CDR3: CASSPGGGGYNEQFF; DNA: TGTGCCAGTAGTCCCGGGGGAGGGGGCTACAATGAGCAGTTCTTC
size: NA; V: TRBV2; D: TRBD1; J: TRBJ1-6; CDR3: CASSDQGQGGSPLHF; DNA: TGTGCCAGCAGCGACCAAGGTCAGGGGGGTTCACCCCTCCACTTT
size: NA; V: TRBV2; D: TRBD1; J: TRBJ1-1; CDR3: CASSETGILEAFF; DNA: TGTGCCAGCAGTGAGACAGGGATTCTCGAAGCTTTCTTT
size: NA; V: TRBV29-1; D: TRBD1; J: TRBJ2-5; CDR3: CSERDRGSQETQYF; DNA: TGCAGCGAGAGGGACAGGGGGTCGCAAGAGACCCAGTACTTC
size: few; V: TRBV10-3; D: NA; J: TRBJ1-1; CDR3: CAIRTPGVNTEAFF; DNA: TGTGCCATCAGGACACCGGGGGTGAACACTGAAGCTTTCTTT
size: NA; V: TRBV30; D: NA; J: TRBJ1-4; CDR3: CAWSGVKEKLFF; DNA: TGTGCCTGGAGCGGGGTGAAGGAAAAACTGTTTTTT
size: NA; V: TRBV11-2; D: TRBD2; J: TRBJ2-1; CDR3: CASSLMVSGANEQFF; DNA: TGTGCCAGCAGCTTAATGGTGAGCGGGGCCAATGAGCAGTTCTTC
size: NA; V: TRBV5-1; D: TRBD1; J: TRBJ1-2; CDR3: CASSLQGTGYTF; DNA: TGCGCCAGCAGCTTACAGGGGACTGGCTACACCTTC
size: NA; V: TRBV4-2; D: NA; J: TRBJ1-3; CDR3: CASSQGQGDVSGNTIYF; DNA: TGTGCCAGCAGCCAAGGGCAGGGAGACGTCTCTGGAAACACCATATATTTT
size: NA; V: TRBV10-2; D: NA; J: TRBJ1-1; CDR3: CASTRQMNTEAFF; DNA: TGCGCCAGCACCCGACAGATGAACACTGAAGCTTTCTTT
size: NA; V: TRBV6-5; D: TRBD2; J: TRBJ2-1; CDR3: CASSPSGGYNEQFF; DNA: TGTGCCAGCAGTCCCAGCGGGGGCTACAATGAGCAGTTCTTC
size: NA; V: TRBV2; D: TRBD1; J: TRBJ1-2; CDR3: CASRLQGYGYTF; DNA: TGTGCCAGCAGGTTACAGGGGTATGGCTACACCTTC
size: NA; V: TRBV4-3; D: NA; J: TRBJ1-5; CDR3: CASSQDSNQPQHF; DNA: TGCGCCAGCAGCCAAGACTCCAATCAGCCCCAGCATTTT
size: NA; V: TRBV19; D: NA; J: TRBJ1-1; CDR3: CASSILQGRAFF; DNA: TGTGCCAGTAGTATACTACAGGGTAGAGCTTTCTTT
size: NA; V: TRBV6-2/TRBV6-3; D: NA; J: TRBJ1-5; CDR3: CASSYRGLKHF; DNA: TGTGCCAGCAGTTACAGAGGACTGAAGCATTTT